This T cell receptor (beta chain) was captured by sequencing in a study of T cells in Graves' hyperthyroidism and ophthalmopathy. The CDR3 sequence is 15 residues long. Germline CDR1 and CDR2: MNHNS and SASEGT. The ends were cut back, 0 bases at V and 10 bases at J, with 13 bases in the middle. On this clonotype: The antigen is undetermined.

General observations from the study: With a median lead of about 6.9 months before onset, the model predicted ophthalmopathy. Most thyroid clonotypes that were expanded above 0.001 also turned up in blood.

TCR beta CDR3 sequences were amplified from RNA transcripts. A first-round RT-PCR of the TCR CDR3 used the HTBI primer set. TCRdb independently ran MiXCR on the multiplex PCR reads; one entry per CDR3 protein. This sample has roughly 380,000 distinct CDR3 sequences, with approximately 19% found just once. The rearrangement uses TRBV6-1 and TRBJ1-6, with D unresolved. The sequencing input was blood. The sequence was obtained from a woman in her late teens or twenties with Graves' hyperthyroidism. This chain's CDR3 is CASSEAGSIGSPLHF. The CDR3 region has the DNA TGTGCCAGCAGTGAAGCAGGGTCCATAGGCTCACCCCTCCACTTT.